This TCR beta chain was identified in a study of T cell responses to AZD1222 COVID-19 vaccine. General observations from the study: Most donors were white British and more were female, and clonal diversity was possibly underestimated. The CD4 TCRs associated with vaccination extended across spike and predominated at 160-218 and 743-854. Baseline seropositivity characterized only a handful of AZD1222 recipients. No day 14 peak samples; only post-peak repertoires were characterized.

The ends were cut back, 3 bases at V and 0 bases at J, with 8 bases in the middle. The CDR3 contains 14 residues. Germline-derived CDR1 and CDR2 are LGHDT and YNNKEL (reference sequence). Libraries were prepared by immunoSEQ multiplex PCR; TCRdb keeps only in-frame clonotypes and omits some of them. Found here are approximately 100,000 clones, 90% of them singletons; the top ten hold 1% to 1.5%. As concerns this clone: Its antigen is not known.

The specimen was peripheral blood, collected on day 0 of AZD1222 vaccination. The chain links TRBV3-1 (or the pseudogene TRBV3-2) to TRBJ1-2; D not resolved. This sequence originates from an adult in good health. Written as DNA, the CDR3 is TGTGCCAGCAGCCACCCCGGAGCTAACTATGGCTACACCTTC. Amino acids: CASSHPGANYGYTF.